The 14 T cell receptor beta chains below were found in one sample sequenced in a study of OX40 agonist ivuxolimab in advanced cancers. Profiling relied on immunoSEQ multiplex PCR, and the TCRdb table lists in-frame clones only, not all of them. The sample includes roughly 3,600 clones, roughly 79% of them seen just once. Here the sequenced sample was CD4+ or CD8+ T cells sorted from blood, taken in a trial of the OX40 agonist ivuxolimab. These receptors all stem from an adult with an advanced solid tumor such as melanoma, head and neck, liver or kidney cancer.

The chain employs TRBV10-2 and TRBJ2-7, with 7 bases lining up with TRBD1. The CDR3 has 13 amino acids. Germline CDR1 is WSHSY and CDR2 is SAAADI. With 4 bases clipped from V and 2 bases from J, the junction kept 2 bases outside the gene matches. CDR3 protein: CASSGQGPYEQYF. In DNA form, the CDR3 reads TGCGCCAGCAGTGGACAGGGTCCCTACGAGCAGTACTTC.

This clone appeared a few times. The rearrangement joins TRBV28 to TRBJ1-1; tentative D call: TRBD1 (5 bases). Germline V lookup: CDR1 MDHEN, CDR2 SYDVKM. The length of the CDR3 is 12 residues. V lost 3 bases and J lost 7, with 9 bases in between. For the CDR3, the DNA is TGTGCCAGCAGTTTTGGGACGGATGAAGCTTTCTTT. Translation gives CASSFGTDEAFF.

V and J are TRBV5-5 and TRBJ1-1, with D possibly matching TRBD1 (6 bases). CDR1 and CDR2 (germline): SGHKS, YYEKEE (reference sequence). The V gene lost 2 bases and the J gene lost 4 bases, with 21 bases spanning the gap. This CDR3 comprises 17 residues. This CDR3 reads CASSFGVFGGGGTEAFF. CDR3 in DNA: TGTGCCAGCAGCTTCGGCGTTTTTGGGGGCGGGGGCACTGAAGCTTTCTTT.

J is TRBJ2-3 and V is TRBV27; tentatively, D is TRBD1 (6 bases). Germline V gene data show CDR1 as MNHEY and CDR2 as SMNVEV (reference sequence). V gave up 6 bases and J gave up 4 bases, with 14 bases separating them. The CDR3 totals 14 residues. The CDR3 bases are TGTGCCAGCAGGACACAGGGTTCTCCAGATACGCAGTATTTT. Residues: CASRTQGSPDTQYF.

This clone was recorded a few times. The chain employs TRBV16 and TRBJ1-3, with no clear D. Germline CDR1 and CDR2: KGHSY and FQNENV. Trimming took 4 bases from V and 1 from J, leaving 8 bases between them. The CDR3 has 14 amino acids. CDR3: CASSPYGSGNTIYF. CDR3 in DNA: TGTGCCAGCAGCCCTTACGGATCTGGAAACACCATATATTTT.

The chain combines TRBV5-1 with TRBJ1-4; tentatively, D is TRBD1 (6 bases). Germline assignment: CDR1 SGHRS and CDR2 YFSETQ. V lost 0 bases and J lost 3, with 9 bases in between. The CDR3 spans 15 residues. CDR3 in amino acids: CASSLAPGANEKLFF. The CDR3 DNA reads TGCGCCAGCAGCTTGGCCCCAGGGGCTAATGAAAAACTGTTTTTT.

A remark on this clone: With a far larger clone one base away, a read error is the likely cause. The CDR3 DNA sequence: TGCGCCAGCAGCCCGGTCTCCGGGGAGCTGTTTTTT. Its translation is CASSPVSGELFF. The chain uses TRBV5-1 and TRBJ2-2; D not resolved. Germline CDR1 and CDR2: SGHRS and YFSETQ. The CDR3 is made up of 12 amino acids. Trimming removed 4 bases at V and 6 bases at J, with 7 bases between.

The V call is TRBV5-6, the J call TRBJ1-4; 9 nucleotides align to TRBD1. CDR3 length: 15 amino acids. V shed 4 bases and J 6 bases; nucleotides not matched to a gene: 7. CDR1 is SGHDT and CDR2 is YYEEEE in the germline V gene. The CDR3 spells CASSPSGTGYEKLFF. The CDR3 bases are TGTGCCAGCAGCCCCTCCGGGACAGGGTATGAAAAACTGTTTTTT.

The chain combines TRBV29-1 with TRBJ1-3; D remains ambiguous. V lost 6 bases and J lost 0, with 9 bases in between. Per germline, CDR1 SQVTM and CDR2 ANQGSEA. This CDR3 has 13 amino acids. CDR3 residues: CSVWALSGNTIYF. The CDR3 region has the DNA TGCAGCGTGTGGGCTCTCTCTGGAAACACCATATATTTT.

This chain links TRBV15 with TRBJ2-7; D remains ambiguous. CDR1 and CDR2 (germline): LNHNV, YYDKDF (reference sequence). The ends were cut back, 5 bases at V and 2 bases at J, with 13 bases in the middle. This CDR3 is built from 14 residues. CDR3 protein: CATSSRVGTYEQYF. CDR3 DNA: TGTGCCACCAGCTCTAGGGTAGGGACCTACGAGCAGTACTTC.

In this sample, this clone turned up once. The chain links TRBV19 to TRBJ2-1, with 8 bases identical to TRBD1. CDR1 is LNHDA, CDR2 SQIVND, per germline (reference sequence). The CDR3 totals 14 residues. J lost 3 bases, V lost 10 bases, and 8 bases had no gene match. The CDR3 loop reads CATKPGGVYNEQFF. The CDR3 DNA reads as TGTGCCACTAAACCAGGGGGCGTCTACAATGAGCAGTTCTTC. The entire variable domain, with the rest obtained from reference TRBV19 and TRBJ2-1, is as follows: DGGITQSPKYLFRKEGQNVTLSCEQNLNHDAMYWYRQDPGQGLRLIYYSQIVNDFQKGDIAEGYSVSREKKESFPLTVTSAQKNPTAFYLCATKPGGVYNEQFFGPGTRLTVL.

The chain uses TRBV4-3 and TRBJ1-1; no clear D. V was cut by 3 bases and J by 0 bases, with 8 bases left in between. CDR1 LGHNA and CDR2 YSLEER come from the germline V gene. The CDR3 has 14 residues. The CDR3 sequence: CASSQGNLNTEAFF. CDR3 sequence (DNA): TGCGCCAGCAGCCAGGGGAACTTGAACACTGAAGCTTTCTTT.

The gene calls are TRBV4-3 and TRBJ2-1, with TRBD1 as a possible D gene (5 bases). CDR3 size: 13 residues. Trimming removed 1 base from V and 9 bases from J, with 10 bases in between. CDR1 and CDR2 (germline): LGHNA, YSLEER. CDR3 sequence reads: CASSQAQGGEQFF. The CDR3 DNA follows: TGCGCCAGCAGCCAAGCCCAGGGCGGTGAGCAGTTCTTC.

J is TRBJ2-5 and V is TRBV5-8; D remains ambiguous. The DNA end is a closer match to TRBJ2-7, so the J assignment may be wrong. CDR1 SGHTS and CDR2 YDEGEE come from the germline V gene. CDR3 length: 14 residues. The CDR3 loop reads CASSLKLLTYEQYF. The CDR3 DNA reads TGTGCCAGCAGCTTGAAACTACTGACCTACGAGCAGTACTTC.